These 28 T cell receptor beta chains came from one sample sequenced in a study of beta chain features in type 1 diabetes. Overall study findings and caveats: Significant though moderate, a shortening of TCRB CDR3s appeared in all four CD4+ subsets of Type 1 diabetes patients.

The authors reverse transcribed all of the isolated RNA, so sequencing captured expressed TCRB transcripts. Some clones are missing from TCRdb's copy, which holds only in-frame ones; the method was immunoSEQ multiplex PCR. Altogether roughly 340,000 clones are present, roughly an eighth being singletons, with the ten largest covering 0.0095% to 0.012%. Antigens of these TCRs are unknown. The sequenced sample was naive CD4+ T cells from blood. The receptors derive from a woman younger than 35 with type 1 diabetes.

The sample holds a few counts of this clone. The V and J genes are TRBV10-3 and TRBJ2-7; tentative D call: TRBD1 (5 bases). Germline-derived CDR1 and CDR2 are ENHRY and SYGVKD. V gave up 0 bases and J gave up 1 base, with 10 bases separating them. The CDR3 is made up of 15 amino acids. The chain's CDR3 is CAISESDSPSYEQYF. The CDR3 nucleotides are TGTGCCATCAGTGAGTCCGACAGCCCTTCCTACGAGCAGTACTTC.

This clone was seen a handful of times. The chain combines TRBV19 with TRBJ2-7; perhaps TRBD1 as D (5 bases). V lost 7 bases to trimming and J lost 5 bases, with 12 bases between them. Germline V gene sequence: CDR1 LNHDA, CDR2 SQIVND (reference sequence). There are 12 residues in the CDR3. The CDR3: CASKSLRDEQYF. For the CDR3, the DNA is TGTGCCAGTAAGAGCCTCAGGGACGAGCAGTACTTC.

This clone was found a few times. The chain employs TRBV2 and TRBJ2-1; TRBD2 aligns across 7 bases. This CDR3 has 9 residues. Germline V CDR1 and CDR2: SNHLY, FYNNEI. CDR3 sequence: CSAGNEQFF. Here the CDR3 DNA reads TGTTCAGCGGGGAATGAGCAGTTCTTC.

V is TRBV5-1 and J is TRBJ1-1; TRBD1 aligns across 9 bases. CDR3 length: 15 residues. Germline V lookup: CDR1 SGHRS, CDR2 YFSETQ. V trimming: 5 bases; J trimming: 0 bases; junction bases outside the gene matches: 5. Here the CDR3 DNA reads TGCGCCAGCAGGGACAGGGGCCTCATGAACACTGAAGCTTTCTTT. Its translation: CASRDRGLMNTEAFF.

This sequence joins TRBV30 and TRBJ2-7; weak D call: TRBD2 (6 bases). The CDR3 is 13 amino acids. The germline CDR1 and CDR2 sequences are GTSNPN and SVGIG (reference sequence). The V gene lost 2 bases and the J gene lost 2 bases, with 10 bases spanning the gap. CDR3 protein: CAWSNSGTYEQYF. The CDR3 DNA is TGTGCCTGGAGTAATAGCGGAACCTACGAGCAGTACTTC.

This chain connects TRBV7-9 to TRBJ2-7, with 8 bases fitting TRBD2. This CDR3 is built from 13 residues. V lost 7 bases to trimming and J lost 3 bases; unmatched junction nucleotides: 5. The germline V gene has CDR1 SEHNR and CDR2 FQNEAQ (reference sequence). The CDR3: CASTPGGVYEQYF. CDR3 in DNA: TGTGCCAGCACCCCGGGGGGGGTCTACGAGCAGTACTTC.

The rearrangement uses TRBV7-9 and TRBJ2-3; 8 bases are shared with TRBD1. Per germline, CDR1 SEHNR and CDR2 FQNEAQ (reference sequence). The CDR3 is made up of 15 amino acids. The trim removed 5 bases at V and 3 bases at J, leaving 7 bases unmatched. The DNA of the CDR3 is TGTGCCAGCAGCAGGTCACGACAGGGGACAGATACGCAGTATTTT. Translated, it gives CASSRSRQGTDTQYF.

This clone showed up just a few times. V usage is TRBV7-2 and J usage is TRBJ2-7, with D possibly TRBD2 on 6 matching bases. The CDR3 is 15 residues long. V shed 3 bases and J shed 4 bases, with 16 bases lying between them. Germline V gene data show CDR1 as SGHTA and CDR2 as FQGNSA. This CDR3 is CASSFGRRRSYEQYF. The DNA of the CDR3 is TGTGCCAGCAGCTTTGGGAGGAGGAGGTCATACGAGCAGTACTTC. Variable domain in full (rest from reference TRBV7-2 and TRBJ2-7): GAGVSQSPSNKVTEKGKDVELRCDPISGHTALYWYRQSLGQGLEFLIYFQGNSAPDKSGLPSDRFSAERTGGSVSTLTIQRTQQEDSAVYLCASSFGRRRSYEQYFGPGTRLTVT.

This clone has more than one count but fewer than ten. V gene TRBV28 combines with J gene TRBJ2-2; no reliable D call. The ends were cut back, 6 bases at V and 6 bases at J, with 11 bases in the middle. The CDR3 loop spans 13 amino acids. Germline V lookup: CDR1 MDHEN, CDR2 SYDVKM. CDR3 protein: CASRSNTPGELFF. CDR3 in DNA: TGTGCCAGCAGGAGTAATACCCCCGGGGAGCTGTTTTTT.

This clone was counted a few times. The rearrangement joins TRBV6-6 to TRBJ2-7, with 8 bases lining up with TRBD2. V was pared by 6 bases and J by 2 bases, with 9 bases of the junction left unmatched. Looked up from germline, CDR1 is MNHNY and CDR2 is SVGAGI (reference sequence). CDR3 length: 15 amino acids. Written as DNA, the CDR3 is TGTGCCAGCAGCTCCCCAGCGGGGGCCCCCTACGAGCAGTACTTC. Translating it yields CASSSPAGAPYEQYF.

This chain links TRBV28 with TRBJ2-3, with 7 bases lining up with TRBD2. There are 16 residues in the CDR3. V dropped 3 bases and J dropped 1; count of bases not matched to a gene: 7. Per the germline V gene, CDR1 is MDHEN and CDR2 is SYDVKM. The CDR3 reads CASSLISGLGTDTQYF. CDR3 nucleotide sequence: TGTGCCAGCAGTTTGATTAGCGGGCTGGGCACAGATACGCAGTATTTT.

Points on this clone: This sample also contains other DNA sequences that code for the same CDR3. The chain combines TRBV7-2 with TRBJ2-3; the D gene is possibly TRBD2 (5 bases). The CDR3 length is 13 residues. Germline CDR1 is SGHTA and CDR2 is FQGNSA. The germline V and J ends were trimmed by 3 bases and 3 bases, with 7 bases remaining between them. This CDR3 is CASSFRGTDTQYF. CDR3 bases: TGTGCCAGCAGCTTCCGGGGTACAGATACGCAGTATTTT.

This clone has just a few counts. V gene TRBV18 combines with J gene TRBJ1-4; TRBD1 agrees at 8 bases. Germline V gives CDR1 KGHSH, CDR2 LQKENI. The CDR3 is made up of 16 amino acids. V lost 4 bases to trimming and J lost 7 bases; unmatched junction nucleotides: 11. CDR3 sequence reads: CASSLRSGQGGEKLFF. The CDR3 DNA follows: TGTGCCAGCTCACTAAGGAGCGGACAGGGTGGTGAAAAACTGTTTTTT.

J is TRBJ1-1 and V is TRBV5-4; the D gene is possibly TRBD1 (5 bases). Trimming stripped 0 bases from V and 7 bases from J, with 7 bases between. The CDR3 covers 12 residues. Germline V gives CDR1 SGHNT, CDR2 YYREEE (reference sequence). The CDR3 here is CASSLAQGEAFF. CDR3 nucleotide sequence: TGTGCCAGCAGCTTGGCGCAGGGTGAAGCTTTCTTT. Full variable domain (rest looked up from reference TRBV5-4 and TRBJ1-1): ETGVTQSPTHLIKTRGQQVTLRCSSQSGHNTVSWYQQALGQGPQFIFQYYREEENGRGNFPPRFSGLQFPNYSSELNVNALELDDSALYLCASSLAQGEAFFGQGTRLTVV.

The chain carries TRBV7-8 and TRBJ1-1, with 9 positions matching TRBD1. Germline V gene sequence: CDR1 SGHVS, CDR2 FQNEAQ. This CDR3 has 14 residues. With 5 bases clipped from V and 5 bases from J, the junction kept 6 bases outside the gene matches. The CDR3 loop is CASSRGQGWTEAFF. DNA for the CDR3: TGTGCCAGCAGCCGGGGACAGGGATGGACTGAAGCTTTCTTT.

This clone appeared a few times. The rearrangement links TRBV9 to TRBJ2-7; 10 positions agree with TRBD1. Germline CDR1 and CDR2: SGDLS and YYNGEE. The CDR3 loop spans 14 amino acids. The ends lost 4 bases at V and 4 bases at J; junction bases unmatched: 5. The CDR3 DNA sequence: TGTGCCAGCAGCCCCCAGGGACAGGGGTACGAGCAGTACTTC. Its translation is CASSPQGQGYEQYF.

The rearrangement joins TRBV28 to TRBJ2-7; D is unclear. CDR1 is MDHEN, CDR2 SYDVKM, per germline. Trimming took 8 bases from V and 4 from J, leaving 24 bases between them. This CDR3 spans 16 amino acids. As DNA, the CDR3 is TGTGCCAGCGGAGTTCCGAGGTTAGTCCCCACTTACGAGCAGTACTTC. Translated, it gives CASGVPRLVPTYEQYF.

This clone was seen a few times. The chain recombines TRBV29-1 with TRBJ2-3; D is perhaps TRBD1 (5 bases). CDR1 is SQVTM, CDR2 ANQGSEA, per germline. This CDR3 contains 13 residues. V lost 3 bases to trimming and J lost 1 base, with 8 bases between them. The CDR3: CSVDVRGTDTQYF. Here the CDR3 DNA reads TGCAGCGTTGACGTCAGGGGCACAGATACGCAGTATTTT.

The sample holds a few counts of this clone. V usage is TRBV5-1 and J usage is TRBJ1-1; 12 nucleotides match TRBD1. Germline assignment: CDR1 SGHRS and CDR2 YFSETQ. The ends lost 3 bases at V and 3 bases at J; junction bases unmatched: 6. This CDR3 has 16 residues. The CDR3 is CASSSGTGGRDTEAFF. CDR3 DNA sequence: TGCGCCAGCAGCTCCGGGACAGGGGGCAGGGACACTGAAGCTTTCTTT.

V usage is TRBV4-2 and J usage is TRBJ2-5, with TRBD2 matching over 9 bases. In germline, CDR1 is LGHNA, CDR2 YNFKEQ. The junction had 7 bases not matched to a gene; V was cut back by 0 bases and J by 5 bases. The length of the CDR3 is 16 residues. The CDR3 DNA sequence: TGTGCCAGCAGCCAAGAGTTGACTAGCGGACAGGAGACCCAGTACTTC. Its protein product is CASSQELTSGQETQYF.

The chain recombines TRBV4-3 with TRBJ2-1, with 11 bases matching TRBD2. Per germline, CDR1 LGHNA and CDR2 YSLEER. V lost 0 bases to trimming and J lost 0 bases; unmatched junction nucleotides: 4. The CDR3 length is 18 residues. CDR3 nucleotide sequence: TGCGCCAGCAGCCAAGATCCCGGGACTAGCGGCTCCTACAATGAGCAGTTCTTC. Protein: CASSQDPGTSGSYNEQFF.

CDR3 in DNA: TGCGCCAGCAGCCTTACAGCGGGTCCGGAGACCCAGTACTTC. Translation: CASSLTAGPETQYF. V and J are TRBV5-1 and TRBJ2-5; tentative D call: TRBD2 (6 bases). V gave up 4 bases and J gave up 5 bases, with 15 bases separating them. The CDR3 contains 14 residues. Per germline, CDR1 SGHRS and CDR2 YFSETQ.

This clone was counted between two and nine times. Other DNA sequences from this sample encode an identical CDR3 as well. J is TRBJ2-5 and V is TRBV29-1; possibly TRBD1 for D (6 bases). Germline-derived CDR1 and CDR2 are SQVTM and ANQGSEA. There are 13 residues in the CDR3. The germline V and J ends were trimmed by 4 bases and 1 base, with 10 bases remaining between them. Written as DNA, the CDR3 is TGCAGCGTTGCGAGGACAGTCCAAGAGACCCAGTACTTC. Translated: CSVARTVQETQYF.

In this sample, this clone turned up a few times. The chain employs TRBV4-2 and TRBJ1-1; no reliable D call. CDR1 is LGHNA and CDR2 is YNFKEQ in the germline V gene. V lost 4 bases, J lost 3 bases, and 15 bases lay in between. This CDR3 contains 15 residues. The CDR3 protein is CASSPNVGLDTEAFF. CDR3 sequence (DNA): TGTGCCAGCAGCCCCAACGTCGGTTTGGACACTGAAGCTTTCTTT.

The chain employs TRBV5-1 and TRBJ2-7; 9 bases are a match to TRBD1. The junction had 6 bases not matched to a gene; V was cut back by 0 bases and J by 2 bases. Germline loops: CDR1 SGHRS, CDR2 YFSETQ. The CDR3 is made up of 16 amino acids. CDR3 amino acids: CASSLAYRGPTYEQYF. DNA of the CDR3: TGCGCCAGCAGCTTGGCTTACAGGGGGCCTACCTACGAGCAGTACTTC.

This sequence joins TRBV6-1 and TRBJ1-6; 10 bases line up with TRBD1. Unmatched junction bases numbered 3, after V lost 1 base and J lost 9 bases. Germline assignment: CDR1 MNHNS and CDR2 SASEGT. This CDR3 spans 15 amino acids. The CDR3 here is CASSEVRDRGSPLHF. The CDR3 nucleotides read TGTGCCAGCAGTGAAGTACGGGACAGGGGTTCACCCCTCCACTTT.

This clone was seen a few times. The chain carries TRBV4-3 and TRBJ2-1; TRBD1 matches 9 bases. V lost 2 bases, J lost 5 bases, and 1 base stayed unmatched. The germline CDR1 and CDR2 sequences are LGHNA and YSLEER. There are 14 residues in the CDR3. The chain's CDR3 is CASSQWDRDNEQFF. The CDR3 region has the DNA TGCGCCAGCAGCCAATGGGACAGGGACAATGAGCAGTTCTTC.

CDR3: CASSSRGLGYTF. The CDR3 DNA reads TGTGCCAGCAGCAGCAGGGGATTGGGCTACACCTTC. The rearrangement uses TRBV5-5 and TRBJ1-2; tentative D call: TRBD1 (6 bases). The germline V and J ends were trimmed by 4 bases and 8 bases, with 12 bases remaining between them. From germline, CDR1 is SGHKS and CDR2 YYEKEE (reference sequence). This CDR3 region has 12 residues. Supplemented by reference TRBV5-5 and TRBJ1-2, the full variable domain reads DAGVTQSPTHLIKTRGQQVTLRCSPISGHKSVSWYQQVLGQGPQFIFQYYEKEERGRGNFPDRFSARQFPNYSSELNVNALLLGDSALYLCASSSRGLGYTFGSGTRLTVV.